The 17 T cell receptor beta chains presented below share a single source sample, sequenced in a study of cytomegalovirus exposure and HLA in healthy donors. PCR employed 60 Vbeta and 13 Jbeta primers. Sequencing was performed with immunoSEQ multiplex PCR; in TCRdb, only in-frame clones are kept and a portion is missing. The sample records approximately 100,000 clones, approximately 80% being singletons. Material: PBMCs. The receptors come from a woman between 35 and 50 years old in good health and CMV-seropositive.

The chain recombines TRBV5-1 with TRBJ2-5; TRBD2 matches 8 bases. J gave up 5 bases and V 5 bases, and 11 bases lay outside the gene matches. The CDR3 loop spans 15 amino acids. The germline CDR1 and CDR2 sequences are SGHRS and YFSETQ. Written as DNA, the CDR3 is TGCGCCAGCAGAGTGGCGGGGGGTCTTAGTGAGACCCAGTACTTC. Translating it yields CASRVAGGLSETQYF.

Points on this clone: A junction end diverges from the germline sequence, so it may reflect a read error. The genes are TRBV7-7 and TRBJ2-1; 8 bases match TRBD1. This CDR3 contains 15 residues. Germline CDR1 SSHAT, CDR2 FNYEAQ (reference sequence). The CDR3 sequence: CASSLDRGRVNEQFF. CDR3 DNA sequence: TGTGCTAGCAGCTTAGACAGGGGTCGGGTCAATGAGCAGTTCTTC.

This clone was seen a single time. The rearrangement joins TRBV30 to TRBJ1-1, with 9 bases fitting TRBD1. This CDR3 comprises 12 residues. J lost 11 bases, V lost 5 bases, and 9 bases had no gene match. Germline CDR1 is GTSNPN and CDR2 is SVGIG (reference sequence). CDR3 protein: CAWHRGRVGAFF. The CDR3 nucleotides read TGTGCCTGGCACAGGGGGCGCGTGGGGGCTTTCTTT.

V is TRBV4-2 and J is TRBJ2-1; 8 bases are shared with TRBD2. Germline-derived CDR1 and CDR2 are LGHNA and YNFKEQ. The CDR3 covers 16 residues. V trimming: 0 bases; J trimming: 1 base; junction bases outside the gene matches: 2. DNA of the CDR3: TGTGCCAGCAGCCAAGAAAGCGGGGGATCCTACAATGAGCAGTTCTTC. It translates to CASSQESGGSYNEQFF.

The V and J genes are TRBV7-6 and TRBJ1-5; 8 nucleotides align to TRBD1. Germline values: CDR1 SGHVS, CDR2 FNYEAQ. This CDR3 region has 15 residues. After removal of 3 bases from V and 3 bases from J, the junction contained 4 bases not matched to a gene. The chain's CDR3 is CASSLTGADNQPQHF. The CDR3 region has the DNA TGTGCCAGCAGCTTGACAGGGGCGGACAATCAGCCCCAGCATTTT.

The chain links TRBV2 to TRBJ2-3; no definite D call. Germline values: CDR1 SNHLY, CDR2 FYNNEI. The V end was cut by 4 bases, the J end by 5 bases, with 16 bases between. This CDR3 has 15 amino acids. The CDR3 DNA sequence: TGTGCCAGCAGTGCATCTCTAGGCACCGGAGATACGCAGTATTTT. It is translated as CASSASLGTGDTQYF.

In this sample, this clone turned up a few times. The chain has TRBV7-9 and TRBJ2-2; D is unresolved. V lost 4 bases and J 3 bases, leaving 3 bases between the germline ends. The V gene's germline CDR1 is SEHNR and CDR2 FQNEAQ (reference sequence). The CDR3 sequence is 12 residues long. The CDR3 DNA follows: TGTGCCAGCAGCTCGTACACCGGGGAGCTGTTTTTT. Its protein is CASSSYTGELFF. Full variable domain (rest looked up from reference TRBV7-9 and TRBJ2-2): DTGVSQNPRHKITKRGQNVTFRCDPISEHNRLYWYRQTLGQGPEFLTYFQNEAQLEKSRLLSDRFSAERPKGSFSTLEIQRTEQGDSAMYLCASSSYTGELFFGEGSRLTVL.

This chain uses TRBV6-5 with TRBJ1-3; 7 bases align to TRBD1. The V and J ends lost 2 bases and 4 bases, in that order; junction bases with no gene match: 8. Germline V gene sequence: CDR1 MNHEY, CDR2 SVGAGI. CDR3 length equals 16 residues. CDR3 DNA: TGTGCCAGCAGTTACCTTCGACAGGGTCTAGGAAACACCATATATTTT. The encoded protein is CASSYLRQGLGNTIYF.

As DNA, the CDR3 is TGTGCCAGCAGTTTATGGCCTCTTACTAATGAAAAACTGTTTTTT. Translation gives CASSLWPLTNEKLFF. V gene TRBV27 combines with J gene TRBJ1-4; no clear D. V was shortened by 1 base and J by 2 bases, with 8 bases between the two germline ends. Germline lookup yields CDR1 MNHEY and CDR2 SMNVEV (reference sequence). The CDR3 extends over 15 amino acids.

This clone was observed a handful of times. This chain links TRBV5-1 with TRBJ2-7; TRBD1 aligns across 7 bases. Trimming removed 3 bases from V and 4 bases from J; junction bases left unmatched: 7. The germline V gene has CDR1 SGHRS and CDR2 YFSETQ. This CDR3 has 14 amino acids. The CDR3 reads CASSWKGAEYEQYF. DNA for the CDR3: TGCGCCAGCAGCTGGAAGGGGGCGGAATACGAGCAGTACTTC.

CDR3 DNA sequence: TGCGCCAGCGGGGCAGACAGCACAGATACGCAGTATTTT. Translation gives CASGADSTDTQYF. The chain links TRBV10-1 to TRBJ2-3; D perhaps matches TRBD1 (5 bases). The CDR3 runs to 13 residues. Trimming removed 8 bases at V and 0 bases at J, with 9 bases between. Per the germline V gene, CDR1 is WNHNN and CDR2 is SYGVQD (reference sequence).

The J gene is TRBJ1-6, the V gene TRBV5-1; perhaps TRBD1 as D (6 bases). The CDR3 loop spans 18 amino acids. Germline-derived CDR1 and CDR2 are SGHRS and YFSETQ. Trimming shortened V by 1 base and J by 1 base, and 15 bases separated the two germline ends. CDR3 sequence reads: CASSLLVGRGSYNSPLHF. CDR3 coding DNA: TGCGCCAGCAGCTTGTTGGTCGGGAGGGGGTCCTATAATTCACCCCTCCACTTT.

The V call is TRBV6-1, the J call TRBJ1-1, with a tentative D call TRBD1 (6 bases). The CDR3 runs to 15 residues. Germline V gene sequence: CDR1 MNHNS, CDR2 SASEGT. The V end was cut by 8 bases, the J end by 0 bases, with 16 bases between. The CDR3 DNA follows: TGTGCCAGCGGGGACACCCGGATCATGAACACTGAAGCTTTCTTT. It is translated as CASGDTRIMNTEAFF.

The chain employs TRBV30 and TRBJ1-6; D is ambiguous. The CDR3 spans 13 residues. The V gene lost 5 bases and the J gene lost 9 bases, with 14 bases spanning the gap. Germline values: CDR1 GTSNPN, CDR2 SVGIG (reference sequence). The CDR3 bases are TGTGCCTGGGGGGAGCAGTGGGGTTCACCCCTCCACTTT. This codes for CAWGEQWGSPLHF.

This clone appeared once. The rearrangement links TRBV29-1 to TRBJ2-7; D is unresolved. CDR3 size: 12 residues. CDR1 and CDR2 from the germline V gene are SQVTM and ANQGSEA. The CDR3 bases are TGCAGAGCTACAGTTCCTTCCTACGAGCAGTACTTC. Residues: CRATVPSYEQYF.

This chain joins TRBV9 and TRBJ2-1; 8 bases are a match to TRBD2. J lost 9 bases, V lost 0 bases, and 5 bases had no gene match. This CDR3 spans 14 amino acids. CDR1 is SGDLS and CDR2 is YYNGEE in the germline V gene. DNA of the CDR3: TGTGCCAGCAGCGTAGCGGGGGGGCGGGGTGAGCAGTTCTTC. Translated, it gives CASSVAGGRGEQFF.

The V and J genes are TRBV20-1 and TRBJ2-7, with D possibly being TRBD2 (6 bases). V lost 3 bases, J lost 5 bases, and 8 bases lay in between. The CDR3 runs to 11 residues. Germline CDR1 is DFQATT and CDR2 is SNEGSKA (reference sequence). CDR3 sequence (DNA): TGCAGTGCTAGGGGCGGGAACGAGCAGTACTTC. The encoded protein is CSARGGNEQYF.